The rows below give T cell receptor beta chains drawn from one sample of a study of chemoradiotherapy in HPV16-positive cancers. Clones were sequenced by immunoSEQ multiplex PCR, and TCRdb holds only the in-frame ones, with some missing. The data show 30,000 to 40,000 clones, about 82% seen once. Here the sequenced sample was blood, taken from a patient who underwent chemoradiotherapy. These receptors were collected from a human donor with HPV-associated anogenital cancer. Both conserved end residues are part of each CDR3. D genes are given only for firm matches. Only some rows state a clone size, as once, few, many or a class for expanded clones.

-	TRBV9	TRBJ1-3	-	TGTGCCAGCAGCGCTGGGACAACCTCTGGAAACACCATATATTTT	CASSAGTTSGNTIYF
-	TRBV2	TRBJ1-3	-	TGTGCCAGCAGTTCTTTCAGCGGAAACACCATATATTTT	CASSSFSGNTIYF
-	TRBV5-1	TRBJ1-1	-	TGCGCCAGCAGCTTGGGTTTGAACACTGAAGCTTTCTTT	CASSLGLNTEAFF
-	TRBV4-3	TRBJ1-1	once	TGCGCCAGCAGCCAAGTAGGATCTGAAGCTTTCTTT	CASSQVGSEAFF
TRBD1	TRBV25-1	TRBJ1-6	-	TGTGCCAGCAGTCCTCGCAGGGGGGCTTCACCCCTCCACTTT	CASSPRRGASPLHF
-	TRBV7-9	TRBJ1-1	-	TGTGCCAGCAGGGAGTTGGGAACTGAAGCTTTCTTT	CASRELGTEAFF
-	TRBV30	TRBJ1-2	-	TGTGCCTGGGGCCTTCAGGGATTC	CAWGLQGF
TRBD1	TRBV11-3	TRBJ2-7	once	TGTGCCAGCAGTCTTAATTATGGGACAGAGAGGCAGTACTTC	CASSLNYGTERQYF
TRBD2	TRBV5-4	TRBJ2-7	-	TGTGCCAGCAGTAGAGCGGGGGGCGCCTACGAGCAGTACTTC	CASSRAGGAYEQYF
TRBD1	TRBV6-6	TRBJ2-7	-	TGTGCCAGCAGCTCCAACCCCGGGACAGACCCCTACGAGCAGTACTTC	CASSSNPGTDPYEQYF
-	TRBV6-1	TRBJ1-1	-	TGTGCCAGCAGAGCAGGGGTTCTGGACACTGAAGCTTTCTTT	CASRAGVLDTEAFF
TRBD1	TRBV5-5	TRBJ1-4	-	TGTGCCAGCAGCATAGGACAGGGCACAACTAATGAAAAACTGTTTTTT	CASSIGQGTTNEKLFF
-	TRBV5-1	TRBJ2-7	-	TGCGCCAGCAGCTTTGGGGAGGACTACGAGCAGTACTTC	CASSFGEDYEQYF
-	TRBV7-2	TRBJ2-1	-	TGTGCCAGCAGCTTATCTCCGGAAGCAGAGCAGTTCTTC	CASSLSPEAEQFF
-	TRBV7-5	TRBJ2-5	-	TGTGCCAGAAGCGGGCCGGGACTAGCTAGGGAGACCCAGTACTTC	CARSGPGLARETQYF
TRBD1	TRBV30	TRBJ1-5	few	TGTGCCTGGAGTGTATATCGACAGGGGTTCGTACAGCCCCAGCATTTT	CAWSVYRQGFVQPQHF
-	TRBV7-3	TRBJ2-7	-	TGTGCCAGCAGCCCCGCGGGAAGGAACTACGAGCAGTACTTC	CASSPAGRNYEQYF
TRBD1	TRBV5-1	TRBJ2-2	-	TGCGCCAGCAGCCCGGGACAGTCTAGCACCGGGGAGCTGTTTTTT	CASSPGQSSTGELFF
-	TRBV28	TRBJ2-4	-	TGTGCCAGCAGTTCCCAGAACATTCAGTACTTC	CASSSQNIQYF
TRBD1	TRBV29-1	TRBJ1-3	-	TGCAGCGGGGCCGCCGGGACAGGGGGCGAGGGAAACACCATATATTTT	CSGAAGTGGEGNTIYF
TRBD1	TRBV4-3	TRBJ1-2	-	TGCGCCAGCAGCCAAGATGCCCTCCCGGGACAGGGGATCTATGGCTACACCTTC	CASSQDALPGQGIYGYTF
-	TRBV30	TRBJ2-3	-	TGTGCCTGGAGTCCCACAGATACGCAGTATTTT	CAWSPTDTQYF
TRBD1	TRBV6-4	TRBJ2-7	-	TGTGCCAGCAGTGAGGGACCGACAGGGGATCCCTCCTACGAGCAGTACTTC	CASSEGPTGDPSYEQYF
-	TRBV5-6	TRBJ1-5	-	TGTGCCAGCAGCCAAGGGAATCAGCCCCAGCATTTT	CASSQGNQPQHF
TRBD1	TRBV5-1	TRBJ2-2	-	TGCGCCAGCAGCCCGGGACAGGTTAGGACCGGGGAGCTGTTTTTT	CASSPGQVRTGELFF
-	TRBV7-2	TRBJ2-5	-	TGTGCCAGCAGCTTTTCCAGACAAGAGACCCAGTACTTC	CASSFSRQETQYF
-	TRBV10-3	TRBJ2-1	-	TGTGCCATCAGTGATACAGGGACTTCCTACAATGAGCAGTTCTTC	CAISDTGTSYNEQFF
-	TRBV5-1	TRBJ2-1	-	TGCGCCAGCAGCTCCCTTGGGCGAGATGAGCAGTTCTTC	CASSSLGRDEQFF
-	TRBV19	TRBJ1-1	few	TGTGCCAGTTCGTCGAAGGTCGGAAACACTGAAGCTTTCTTT	CASSSKVGNTEAFF
TRBD1	TRBV6-5	TRBJ2-7	-	TGTGCCAGCAGTTACGGGACAGGGGAAGACGAGCAGTACTTC	CASSYGTGEDEQYF
-	TRBV9	TRBJ2-7	once	TGTGCCAGCAGCCCGGGGTTTAAGGAGCAGTACTTC	CASSPGFKEQYF
-	TRBV7-9	TRBJ2-7	-	TGTGCCAGCAGCTTTACAGGGATCTGGGAGCAGTACTTC	CASSFTGIWEQYF
-	TRBV5-1	TRBJ2-7	once	TGCGCCAGCAGCTTGGACAGGGCCGAGCAGTACTTC	CASSLDRAEQYF